This TCR delta chain was obtained from a study of gamma-delta chains in newborns, infants, children. At the level of the study: Microbial exposure reportedly drives polyclonal innate γδ T cell expansion after birth.

There are 11 residues in the CDR3. Germline V lookup: CDR1 GEAIGNYY, CDR2 EKD. The V gene lost 5 bases and the J gene lost 11 bases, with 11 bases spanning the gap. TCRdb reprocessed the reads using CATT. The data show about 3,400 delta-chain clones, 0.25% to 0.3% seen once. Notes on this clone: A much larger clonotype is one base distant, so this may be a read error. Other DNA variants within this sample encode the same CDR3.

This sequence was found in a child who was a newborn, infant or young child, either healthy, febrile or measles-vaccinated (not recorded which). The genes are TRDV2 and TRDJ2; D might be TRDD3 (6 bases). The sequenced sample consisted of blood. Here the CDR3 DNA reads TGTGCCTGTGGGGGATGGGCGCAACTCTTCTTT. It encodes CACGGWAQLFF.